The sequence of this T cell receptor (beta chain) was determined in a study of beta chain features in type 1 diabetes. Investigators reverse transcribed all isolated RNA, so they sequenced expressed TCRB transcripts. Average reads for naive, central memory and regulatory T cell samples were around 4 million. Sequenced by immunoSEQ multiplex PCR; TCRdb stores in-frame clones only, minus some. The data show approximately 730,000 clones, with 13% seen just once and 0.02% to 0.025% held by the top ten. Notes on this clone: As yet, its antigen is unknown.

A single heparinised blood sample, averaging about 120 mL, was obtained per donor. Notes on the study in general: TCRB CDR3s were moderately but significantly shorter in Type 1 diabetes patients in all four CD4+ subsets. A greater similarity of naive, central memory and Treg TCRB repertoires was seen among patients than among healthy donors.

Germline V lookup: CDR1 LNHDA, CDR2 SQIVND (reference sequence). CDR3 length: 14 amino acids. Trimming left V 6 bases short and J 3 bases short, with 12 bases between. This clonotype was obtained from a man aged 18-30 years with type 1 diabetes. This chain uses TRBV19 with TRBJ1-3; no clear D. What was sequenced was naive CD4+ T cells from blood. The CDR3 DNA is TGTGCCAGTAGCCCAGGTTCGGATGGAAACACCATATATTTT. Its translation: CASSPGSDGNTIYF.